This T cell receptor (beta chain) was captured by sequencing in a study of blood T cell repertoires in COVID-19 (dated by TCRdb to the early 2020s). For the wider study: Samples covering the acute and convalescent phases of COVID-19 were provided by collaborators in the United States, Italy and Spain. A freely available public database, intended as a resource for researchers studying the immune response to SARS-CoV-2, is where the repertoires were released. A de-identified subject ID, COVID-19 status, age in years and sex were almost always included in the sample metadata. The material from the prospective study consisted of cDNA or gDNA derived from T cells, B-cell-depleted T cells, or PBMCs. The samples were drawn from two sources: the first 160 participants of the ongoing ImmuneRACE study, and fewer than 1,500 subjects contributed by 6 global collaborators. The dataset comprised deeply sampled blood TCRbeta repertoires from subjects exposed to, actively infected with, or recovered from COVID-19. Where available, HLA class I and class II types were taken from metadata supplied by the sample provider and were not determined by assay-based typing. Broader findings and caveats from the paper: How much clinical and demographic metadata was included differed by source and by participant, and the metadata was provided uncurated.

As regards this clone: What this receptor recognizes is not known. There are no base qualities to consult, and no much larger clone falls within one base.

Including cysteine and phenylalanine, the CDR3 has 16 amino acids. Just CDR3 DNA is preserved here, 48 bases in frame from base 1. TCRbeta CDR3 regions were amplified from genomic DNA by means of the immunoSEQ Assay, a bias-controlled multiplex PCR. For the original study's pipeline: Within the assay, amplification of reference gene primers was used to estimate how many nucleated cells each sample contained. Sequence reads were collapsed and filtered to measure the absolute abundance of every unique TCRbeta CDR3 rearrangement. For each sample, productive Simpson clonality was calculated by taking the square root of Simpson's diversity index across productive rearrangements. Imported from immuneACCESS, the table was reduced by TCRdb to in-frame sequences with V and J called. These copies leave out some clones; in studies compared against another copy, an unresolved V gene accounts for under half, and the cause of the remainder is not known. That table gives V, J and clone size, and the DNA gave D and trimming. This sample is represented by roughly 220,000 clones; roughly 88% of them were singletons. Of the sample, about 4% is held by the ten largest clones.

Enrolling through a virtual design, the prospective study's participants ranged in age from about 18 to 100 years and lived across roughly 24 United States geographic areas. To assign participants to cohorts, the prospective study relied on clinical history that participants themselves reported in a screening survey and a study questionnaire. In the prospective study, whole blood, serum and a nasopharyngeal or oropharyngeal swab were collected from each participant by mobile phlebotomists. Participants in the prospective study had the option to provide additional blood draws and questionnaires over a roughly 2-month period. Prospective study blood samples were shipped either frozen or at room temperature before DNA extraction.

What was sequenced was PBMCs or T cells enriched from blood (not recorded which). The sequence derives from a woman between 40 and 50 years old with acute COVID-19. The rearrangement combines TRBV21-1 with TRBJ1-5; TRBD1, the D gene given by the table, was not confirmed from the DNA. TRBV21-1 is a pseudogene locus. CDR3 sequence: CASSKEAGQGIETQHF. In nucleotide form, the sequence is TGTGCCAGCAGCAAAGAAGCGGGACAGGGGATAGAGACCCAGCATTTT.